This T cell receptor (beta chain) was documented in a study of blood T cell repertoires in COVID-19. Sequenced by immunoSEQ multiplex PCR; TCRdb stores in-frame clones only, minus some. The table lists 140,000 to 150,000 clones, 80% to 85% of them singletons. Germline CDR1 SGHDN, CDR2 FVKESK. This CDR3 is built from 18 residues. V was pared by 0 bases and J by 1 base, with 16 bases between. The rearrangement links TRBV14 to TRBJ2-1; weak D call: TRBD2 (5 bases). This sequence originates from a woman between 50 and 59 years old who had been exposed to COVID-19. The specimen was PBMCs or T cells enriched from blood (not recorded which). CDR3 region: CASSQERESFGSYNEQFF. CDR3 nucleotides: TGTGCCAGCAGCCAAGAGAGGGAGAGTTTCGGGTCCTACAATGAGCAGTTCTTC.